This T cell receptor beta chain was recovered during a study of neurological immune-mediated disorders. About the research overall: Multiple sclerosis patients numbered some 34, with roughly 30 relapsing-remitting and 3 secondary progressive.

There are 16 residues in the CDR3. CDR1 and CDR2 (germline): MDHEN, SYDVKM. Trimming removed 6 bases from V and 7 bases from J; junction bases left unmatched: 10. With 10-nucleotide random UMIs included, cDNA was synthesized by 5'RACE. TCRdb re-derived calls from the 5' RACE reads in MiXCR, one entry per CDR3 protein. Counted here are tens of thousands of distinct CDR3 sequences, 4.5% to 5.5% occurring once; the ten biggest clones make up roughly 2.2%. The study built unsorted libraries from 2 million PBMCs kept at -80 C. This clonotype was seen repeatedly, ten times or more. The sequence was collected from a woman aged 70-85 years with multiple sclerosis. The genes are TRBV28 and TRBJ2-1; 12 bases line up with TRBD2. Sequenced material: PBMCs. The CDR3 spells CASSTLTSGRINEQFF. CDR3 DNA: TGTGCCAGCAGCACCCTAACTAGCGGGAGGATAAATGAGCAGTTCTTC.